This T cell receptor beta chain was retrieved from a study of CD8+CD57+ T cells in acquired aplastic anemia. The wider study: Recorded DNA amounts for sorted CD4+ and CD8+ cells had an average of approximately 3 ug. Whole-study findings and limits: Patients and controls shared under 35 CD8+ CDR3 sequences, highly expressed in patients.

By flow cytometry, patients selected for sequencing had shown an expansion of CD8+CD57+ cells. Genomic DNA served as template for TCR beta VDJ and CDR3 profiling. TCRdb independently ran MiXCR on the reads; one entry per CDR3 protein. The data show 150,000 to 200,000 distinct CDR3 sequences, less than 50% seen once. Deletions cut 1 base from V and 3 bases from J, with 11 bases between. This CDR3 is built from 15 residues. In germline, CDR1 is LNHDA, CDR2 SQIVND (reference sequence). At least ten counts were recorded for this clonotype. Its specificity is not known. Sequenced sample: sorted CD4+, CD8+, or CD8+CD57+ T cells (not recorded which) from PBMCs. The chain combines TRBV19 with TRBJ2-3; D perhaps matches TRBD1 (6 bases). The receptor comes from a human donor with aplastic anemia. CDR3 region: CASSIGWQGTDTQYF. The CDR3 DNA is TGTGCCAGTAGTATAGGCTGGCAGGGGACAGATACGCAGTATTTT.